The 19 T cell receptor beta chains given below trace back to one sample, sequenced in a study of blood T cells in healthy people across ages. The second PCR ran roughly 6 to 12 cycles with a sample-barcoded 5' primer and J-beta primers. TCRdb reprocessed the 5' RACE reads with MiXCR, giving one entry per CDR3 protein. The sample has 1.5 million to 2 million distinct CDR3 sequences, approximately 32% seen once; the top ten hold around 11%. The specimen sequenced was blood. The receptor set was obtained from a woman younger than 45 in good health.

The V and J genes are TRBV5-1 and TRBJ1-5, with TRBD1 identical over 9 bases. Germline CDR1 reads SGHRS; CDR2 reads YFSETQ. The CDR3 is made up of 16 amino acids. J gave up 8 bases and V 0 bases, and 9 bases lay outside the gene matches. The CDR3 nucleotides read TGCGCCAGCAGCTTGGGACCGGGACAGGGTGTGGAGCCCCAGCATTTT. Its translation is CASSLGPGQGVEPQHF.

This clonotype has a handful of counts. The CDR3 coding sequence is TGTGCCAGCAGGCTCGCAGGTTCGCAGTATTTT. Residues: CASRLAGSQYF. This sequence joins TRBV12-3 or TRBV12-4 and TRBJ2-3, with D hard to call. The CDR3 has 11 amino acids. V was cut by 6 bases and J by 10 bases, with 11 bases left in between.

This chain links TRBV11-2 with TRBJ2-1; 12 nucleotides line up with TRBD2. With 3 bases clipped from V and 0 bases from J, the junction kept 6 bases outside the gene matches. Germline CDR1 SGHAT, CDR2 FQNNGV. This CDR3 has 18 amino acids. CDR3 region: CASSFRLAGGISYNEQFF. The CDR3 DNA is TGTGCCAGCAGCTTCAGGCTAGCGGGAGGGATCTCCTACAATGAGCAGTTCTTC.

To note about this clonotype: The junction departs from the called germline gene at one end, perhaps through a read error. This chain uses TRBV24-1 with TRBJ2-1; the D is unclear. Germline V CDR1 and CDR2: KGHDR, SFDVKD. This CDR3 comprises 16 residues. The CDR3 sequence is CAASDLDRASYNEQFF. The CDR3 bases are TGTGCCGCCAGTGATTTGGACCGTGCCTCCTACAATGAGCAGTTCTTC.

This clonotype has just a few counts. CDR3 sequence (DNA): TGTGCCAGCAGTTATAGCGACGGGACCTACGAGCAGTACTTC. Its translation: CASSYSDGTYEQYF. The V and J genes are TRBV27 and TRBJ2-7; possibly TRBD2 for D (5 bases). This CDR3 spans 14 amino acids. The V end lost 4 bases, the J end lost 2 bases, and 12 bases lay between the germline ends. CDR1 MNHEY and CDR2 SMNVEV come from the germline V gene (reference sequence).

The table lists this clonotype with a few counts. V usage is TRBV20-1 and J usage is TRBJ2-1; 8 nucleotides match TRBD1. Germline-derived CDR1 and CDR2 are DFQATT and SNEGSKA (reference sequence). V shed 2 bases and J 8 bases; nucleotides not matched to a gene: 20. The CDR3 extends over 18 amino acids. The CDR3 DNA reads TGCAGTGCTAGAATCGTGGACAGGGAGGTTCTGAGGGGCGATGAGCAGTTCTTC. It is translated as CSARIVDREVLRGDEQFF.

The V call is TRBV11-2, the J call TRBJ2-2, with 11 bases matching TRBD1. The germline V gene has CDR1 SGHAT and CDR2 FQNNGV. This CDR3 region has 17 residues. The junction had 10 bases not matched to a gene; V was cut back by 0 bases and J by 10 bases. CDR3 region: CASSLDLGTGGITELFF. CDR3 sequence (DNA): TGTGCCAGCAGCTTAGATCTGGGGACAGGGGGTATAACGGAGCTGTTTTTT.

J is TRBJ2-2 and V is TRBV4-2, with D tentatively TRBD2 (5 bases). V was cut by 4 bases and J by 2 bases, with 11 bases left in between. Germline lookup yields CDR1 LGHNA and CDR2 YNFKEQ. CDR3 length: 15 residues. The CDR3 DNA sequence: TGTGCCAGCAGCCGCATCGGGATTAACACCGGGGAGCTGTTTTTT. This translates into CASSRIGINTGELFF.

This clonotype occurred a few times. CDR3: CASSGIGGRHEKLFF. CDR3 DNA: TGTGCCAGCAGTGGTATTGGGGGGCGCCATGAAAAACTGTTTTTT. V is TRBV2 and J is TRBJ1-4; the D gene is possibly TRBD1 (6 bases). Per germline, CDR1 SNHLY and CDR2 FYNNEI. CDR3 length equals 15 residues. Between the trimmed V and J ends, which lost 4 bases and 6 bases, there was a span of 15 bases.

This clonotype came up many times. The rearrangement joins TRBV5-6 to TRBJ2-3; D uncertain. Germline V CDR1 and CDR2: SGHDT, YYEEEE. The CDR3 totals 14 residues. Trimming stripped 2 bases from V and 5 bases from J, with 12 bases between. CDR3 region: CASSLAPAGDTQYF. Written as DNA, the CDR3 is TGTGCCAGCAGCTTAGCACCCGCAGGAGATACGCAGTATTTT. Variable domain in full (rest from reference TRBV5-6 and TRBJ2-3): DAGVTQSPTHLIKTRGQQVTLRCSPKSGHDTVSWYQQALGQGPQFIFQYYEEEERQRGNFPDRFSGHQFPNYSSELNVNALLLGDSALYLCASSLAPAGDTQYFGPGTRLTVL.

The chain joins TRBV20-1 to TRBJ2-5; perhaps TRBD1 as D (6 bases). The CDR3 runs to 14 residues. Looked up from germline, CDR1 is DFQATT and CDR2 is SNEGSKA (reference sequence). Trimming shortened V by 2 bases and J by 4 bases, and 14 bases separated the two germline ends. Here the CDR3 reads CSARLGRGRETQYF. CDR3 in DNA: TGCAGTGCTAGACTAGGCAGGGGAAGAGAGACCCAGTACTTC.

This clonotype was counted only a few times. The rearrangement joins TRBV20-1 to TRBJ1-5, with a possible D match to TRBD1 (6 bases). The CDR3 is 17 amino acids. CDR1 DFQATT and CDR2 SNEGSKA come from the germline V gene (reference sequence). The V and J ends lost 6 bases and 3 bases respectively, with 24 bases between them. CDR3 DNA: TGCAGTGCCCGACCCGGGACAAGTTCTACCTTCAATCAGCCCCAGCATTTT. Its translation is CSARPGTSSTFNQPQHF.

This clonotype was seen a few times. The chain uses TRBV29-1 and TRBJ1-1; 7 bases match TRBD1. CDR1 is SQVTM, CDR2 ANQGSEA, per germline. CDR3 size: 13 residues. The V segment lost 5 bases and the J segment 6 bases; nucleotides outside the gene matches: 9. CDR3 DNA: TGCAGCGTTTTGGACAGGTCCAGCGCTGAAGCTTTCTTT. Translating gives CSVLDRSSAEAFF. The full variable domain, rest sourced from reference TRBV29-1 and TRBJ1-1, is SAVISQKPSRDICQRGTSLTIQCQVDSQVTMMFWYRQQPGQSLTLIATANQGSEATYESGFVIDKFPISRPNLTFSTLTVSNMSPEDSSIYLCSVLDRSSAEAFFGQGTRLTVV.

This rearrangement joins TRBV19 to TRBJ1-2; perhaps TRBD1 as D (6 bases). The V gene lost 4 bases and the J gene lost 9 bases, with 15 bases spanning the gap. Per the germline V gene, CDR1 is LNHDA and CDR2 is SQIVND (reference sequence). CDR3 length equals 13 residues. The CDR3 loop reads CASSTYDRRSYTF. The CDR3 DNA sequence: TGTGCCAGTAGTACCTACGACAGGCGGAGCTACACCTTC.

In DNA, the CDR3 is TGTGCCAGCAAACAGGGGGCTAACTATGGCTACACCTTC. Translating gives CASKQGANYGYTF. This chain connects TRBV7-9 to TRBJ1-2, with 8 nucleotides matching TRBD1. The V gene end was trimmed by 7 bases and the J gene end by 0 bases; junction bases not matched to a gene: 1. The CDR3 spans 13 residues. Germline CDR1 and CDR2: SEHNR and FQNEAQ (reference sequence).

This clonotype was seen only once. The chain links TRBV6-2 or TRBV6-3 to TRBJ2-7; perhaps TRBD1 as D (6 bases). The CDR3 is made up of 14 amino acids. Germline V gives CDR1 MNHEY, CDR2 SVGEGT. V was shortened by 7 bases and J by 4 bases, with 17 bases between the two germline ends. This CDR3 reads CASKKQQGGYEQYF. CDR3 nucleotide sequence: TGTGCCAGCAAAAAACAACAGGGTGGGTACGAGCAGTACTTC.

A remark on this clonotype: One junction end disagrees with the germline gene, perhaps due to a read error. The CDR3 DNA is TGTGCCGGCAGCTTAGCCTGGGACAGGGGGGACTCCTACGAGCAGTACTTC. Translated, it gives CAGSLAWDRGDSYEQYF. This rearrangement joins TRBV7-9 to TRBJ2-7, with TRBD1 matching over 11 bases. From germline, CDR1 is SEHNR and CDR2 FQNEAQ (reference sequence). This CDR3 comprises 17 residues.

The sample holds a few counts of this clonotype. The rearrangement uses TRBV29-1 and TRBJ1-2; D is uncertain. Per the germline V gene, CDR1 is SQVTM and CDR2 is ANQGSEA. Trimming left V 7 bases short and J 4 bases short, with 25 bases between. The CDR3 is 16 amino acids. The CDR3 loop reads CSGWVQTPLGSYGYTF. In DNA, the CDR3 is TGCAGCGGGTGGGTGCAGACCCCCCTGGGTAGCTATGGCTACACCTTC. The whole variable domain, filled in from reference TRBV29-1 and TRBJ1-2, reads SAVISQKPSRDICQRGTSLTIQCQVDSQVTMMFWYRQQPGQSLTLIATANQGSEATYESGFVIDKFPISRPNLTFSTLTVSNMSPEDSSIYLCSGWVQTPLGSYGYTFGSGTRLTVV.

This chain joins TRBV4-1 and TRBJ2-7; TRBD2 agrees at 7 bases. Trimming at V came to 2 bases and at J to 1 base, leaving 8 bases not matched to a gene. This CDR3 is built from 16 residues. The germline V gene encodes CDR1 MGHRA and CDR2 YSYEKL. The CDR3 sequence: CASSQQGPAGSYEQYF. Here the CDR3 DNA reads TGCGCCAGCAGCCAACAGGGACCAGCGGGATCCTACGAGCAGTACTTC.